Each of the 3 T cell receptor beta chains below was sequenced from the same sample in a study of vaccination and CD4 T cells after COVID-19. Researchers used the Oncomine TCR Beta short-read assay to sequence DNA from cultured CD4+ T cells. MiXCR, run by TCRdb on the PCR reads, gives a single entry per CDR3 protein. The table lists nearly 15,000 distinct CDR3 sequences, around half of them singletons. Regarding treatment: approximately nine-day PBMC culture with coronavirus spike peptide pools or control peptides (ViraFEST assay). No antigen has been assigned to these receptors. The sample here was CD4+ T cells from blood, cultured in vitro, taken before SARS-CoV-2 vaccination. The receptors were sampled from a human donor who had recovered from COVID-19.

The chain couples TRBV10-3 to TRBJ2-4; D could derive from TRBD1 or TRBD2 (5 bases each). The CDR3 has 16 amino acids. CDR1 is ENHRY, CDR2 SYGVKD, per germline. Trimming stripped 2 bases from V and 0 bases from J, with 11 bases between. CDR3 nucleotide sequence: TGTGCCATCAGTGAGGATGGGGGTATAGCCAAAAACATTCAGTACTTC. Its translation: CAISEDGGIAKNIQYF.

The chain has TRBV20-1 and TRBJ1-4, with 9 bases matching TRBD1. Germline V gene lookup returns CDR1 DFQATT and CDR2 SNEGSKA (reference sequence). CDR3 length: 16 amino acids. With 2 bases clipped from V and 4 bases from J, the junction kept 8 bases outside the gene matches. In DNA form, the CDR3 reads TGCAGTGCTAGAAATCCTTTGACAGGGGGTAATGAAAAACTGTTTTTT. It yields the protein CSARNPLTGGNEKLFF.

The V and J genes are TRBV19 and TRBJ1-2; 8 positions agree with TRBD1. The trim removed 5 bases at V and 8 bases at J, leaving 7 bases unmatched. From germline, CDR1 is LNHDA and CDR2 SQIVND (reference sequence). This CDR3 region has 13 residues. The CDR3 loop reads CASSPGQGRGYTF. The CDR3 DNA follows: TGTGCCAGTAGTCCAGGACAGGGCCGAGGCTACACCTTC.